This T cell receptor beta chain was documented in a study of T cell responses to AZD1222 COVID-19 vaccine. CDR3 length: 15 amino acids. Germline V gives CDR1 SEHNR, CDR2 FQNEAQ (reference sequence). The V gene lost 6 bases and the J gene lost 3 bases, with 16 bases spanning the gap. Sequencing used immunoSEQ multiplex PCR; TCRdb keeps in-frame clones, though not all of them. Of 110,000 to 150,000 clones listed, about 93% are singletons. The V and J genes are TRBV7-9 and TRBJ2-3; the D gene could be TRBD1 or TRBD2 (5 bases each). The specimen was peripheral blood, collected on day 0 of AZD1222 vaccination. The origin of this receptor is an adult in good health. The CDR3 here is CASSRSRGLTDTQYF. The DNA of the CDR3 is TGTGCCAGCAGTCGATCGAGGGGCTTAACAGATACGCAGTATTTT. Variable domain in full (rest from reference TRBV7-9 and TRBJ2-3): DTGVSQNPRHKITKRGQNVTFRCDPISEHNRLYWYRQTLGQGPEFLTYFQNEAQLEKSRLLSDRFSAERPKGSFSTLEIQRTEQGDSAMYLCASSRSRGLTDTQYFGPGTRLTVL.